This entry describes one T cell receptor (beta chain). Original processing notes: Counts of nucleated cells, estimated from reference gene primer amplification, were obtained. The protocol was immunoSEQ multiplex PCR, while the TCRdb copy is restricted to in-frame clones and leaves out a portion. The V and J calls and the clone size are those of that table, but D and trimming were determined from the DNA. The sample carries about 110,000 clones, less than 75% recorded once. The data were taken from a study of blood T cell repertoires in COVID-19. Study-level background: Researchers got acute and convalescent COVID-19 samples from the United States, Italy and Spain. T cells, B-cell-depleted T cells, or PBMCs supplied cDNA or gDNA.

The sequence came from a woman aged 40-49 years with acute or convalescent COVID-19. The sequenced material came from peripheral blood.

The CDR3 DNA sequence: TGTGCCAGCAGCCAACGGGGCGGGGGCCTGACCGGGGAGCTGTTTTTT. Its translation: CASSQRGGGLTGELFF. The rearrangement uses TRBV7-8 and TRBJ2-2; D is perhaps TRBD2 (7 bases). The CDR3 is 16 residues long. Trimming left V 5 bases short and J 5 bases short, with 18 bases between. Germline loops: CDR1 SGHVS, CDR2 FQNEAQ.